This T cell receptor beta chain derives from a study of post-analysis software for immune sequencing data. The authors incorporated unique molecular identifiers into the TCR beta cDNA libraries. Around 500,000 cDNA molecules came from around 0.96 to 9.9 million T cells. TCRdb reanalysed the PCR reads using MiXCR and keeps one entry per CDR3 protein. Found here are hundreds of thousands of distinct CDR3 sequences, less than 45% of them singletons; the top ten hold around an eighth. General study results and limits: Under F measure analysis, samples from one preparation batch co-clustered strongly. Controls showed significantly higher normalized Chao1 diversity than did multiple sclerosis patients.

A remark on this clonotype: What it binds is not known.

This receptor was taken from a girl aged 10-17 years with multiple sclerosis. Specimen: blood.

The CDR3 DNA reads as TGCAGCGGTACTAGCGGGAGTAGTGAGCAGTTCTTC. It specifies CSGTSGSSEQFF. V gene TRBV29-1 combines with J gene TRBJ2-1; 11 nucleotides line up with TRBD2. The germline V gene has CDR1 SQVTM and CDR2 ANQGSEA. This CDR3 contains 12 residues. V lost 7 bases and J lost 9; bases outside the gene matches: 5.